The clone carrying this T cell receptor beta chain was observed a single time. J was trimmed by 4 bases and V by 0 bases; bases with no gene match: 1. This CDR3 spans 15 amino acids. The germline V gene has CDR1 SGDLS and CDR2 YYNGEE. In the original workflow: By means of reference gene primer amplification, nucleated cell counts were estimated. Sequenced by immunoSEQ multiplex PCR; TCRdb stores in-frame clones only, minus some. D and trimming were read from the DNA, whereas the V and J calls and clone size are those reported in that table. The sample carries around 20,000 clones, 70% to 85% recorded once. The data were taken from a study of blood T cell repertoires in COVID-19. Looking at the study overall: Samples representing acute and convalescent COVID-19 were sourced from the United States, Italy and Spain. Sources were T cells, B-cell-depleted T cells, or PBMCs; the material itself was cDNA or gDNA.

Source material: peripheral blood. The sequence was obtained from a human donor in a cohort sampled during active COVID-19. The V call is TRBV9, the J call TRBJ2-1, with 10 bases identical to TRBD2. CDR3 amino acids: CASSVEAGGYNEQFF. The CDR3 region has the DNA TGTGCCAGCAGCGTAGAAGCGGGAGGGTACAATGAGCAGTTCTTC. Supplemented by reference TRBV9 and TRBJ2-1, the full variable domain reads DSGVTQTPKHLITATGQRVTLRCSPRSGDLSVYWYQQSLDQGLQFLIQYYNGEERAKGNILERFSAQQFPDLHSELNLSSLELGDSALYFCASSVEAGGYNEQFFGPGTRLTVL.